Here is one T cell receptor beta chain with its context. Its target is not known. This CDR3 is built from 14 residues. V was trimmed by 4 bases and J by 2 bases, leaving 12 bases between them. Germline V lookup: CDR1 SQVTM, CDR2 ANQGSEA. TCRdb analysed the RT-PCR reads with MiXCR anew, one entry per CDR3 protein. The table shows fewer than 750,000 distinct CDR3 sequences, with approximately 15% occurring only once. The data derive from a study of response to subunit inactivated influenza vaccine. Findings and limits, study-wide: It was the authors' suggestion that each seasonal influenza vaccination recruits few new T cells.

This chain links TRBV29-1 with TRBJ2-1; a weak D match, TRBD2 (7 bases). The sequenced sample was PBMCs from blood, obtained roughly 12 days after vaccination. The receptor was isolated from a man aged 50 to 60 who received an inactivated influenza vaccine. This CDR3 is CSVGMGGPYNEQFF. The CDR3 coding sequence is TGCAGCGTTGGAATGGGGGGGCCCTACAATGAGCAGTTCTTC.